The 30 T cell receptor beta chains below were found in one sample sequenced in a study of shared clonotypes between healthy human individuals. Libraries were prepared by immunoSEQ multiplex PCR; TCRdb keeps only in-frame clonotypes and omits some of them. This sample yields 2 million to 2.5 million clones, of which almost 96% are seen a single time; roughly 0.13% belongs to the top ten. Sequenced input: naive CD4+ T cells sorted from blood. Subset described: CD45RA+ positively selected. These receptors came from a man aged 18-30 years in good health.

Concerning this clone: Other DNA variants within this sample encode the same CDR3. This chain links TRBV5-4 with TRBJ2-1; TRBD2 matches 7 bases. V was clipped by 5 bases and J by 0 bases; unmatched bases: 5. The CDR3 is 15 amino acids. Germline-derived CDR1 and CDR2 are SGHNT and YYREEE (reference sequence). This chain's CDR3 is CASSSGTNSYNEQFF. For the CDR3, the DNA is TGTGCCAGCAGTTCCGGGACTAACTCCTACAATGAGCAGTTCTTC.

Note on this clone: At the DNA level, this CDR3 is encoded by other sequences in the same sample as well. The chain carries TRBV6-5 and TRBJ2-7; possibly TRBD1 or TRBD2 for D (5 bases each). The germline V and J ends were trimmed by 5 bases and 0 bases, with 5 bases remaining between them. CDR1 is MNHEY, CDR2 SVGAGI, per germline. The length of the CDR3 is 12 residues. CDR3 sequence: CASSGTSYEQYF. The DNA for the CDR3 is TGTGCCAGCAGTGGGACCTCCTACGAGCAGTACTTC.

The chain recombines TRBV12-5 with TRBJ2-7, with 8 bases lining up with TRBD2. The junction had 24 bases not matched to a gene; V was cut back by 7 bases and J by 7 bases. This CDR3 has 18 amino acids. Looked up from germline, CDR1 is LGHNT and CDR2 is FRNRAP. CDR3 in amino acids: CASANRGLAGLRVTEQYF. The CDR3 region has the DNA TGTGCTAGTGCCAATCGGGGTTTAGCGGGACTCAGGGTTACGGAGCAGTACTTC.

With respect to this clone: Other DNA sequences of this sample code for an identical CDR3. CDR3 in amino acids: CASSRGDTQYF. In nucleotides, the CDR3 is TGTGCCAGCAGCCGGGGAGATACGCAGTATTTT. The chain recombines TRBV5-4 with TRBJ2-3, with a tentative D call TRBD2 (5 bases). Germline V gene data show CDR1 as SGHNT and CDR2 as YYREEE (reference sequence). V was trimmed by 4 bases and J by 5 bases, leaving 5 bases between them. The CDR3 has 11 residues.

This rearrangement joins TRBV18 to TRBJ1-2; TRBD1 agrees at 10 bases. The CDR3 covers 16 residues. V lost 6 bases, J lost 0 bases, and 7 bases stayed unmatched. Germline CDR1 KGHSH, CDR2 LQKENI. As DNA, the CDR3 is TGTGCCAGCTCCCCTAGGACAGGGGGTGCTAACTATGGCTACACCTTC. Its protein product is CASSPRTGGANYGYTF.

The chain couples TRBV9 to TRBJ2-1; maybe TRBD2 (5 bases). CDR3 length equals 14 residues. CDR1 and CDR2 from the germline V gene are SGDLS and YYNGEE. The V gene lost 4 bases and the J gene lost 9 bases, with 17 bases spanning the gap. CDR3 in DNA: TGTGCCAGCAGCCCTCATTCGCTAGAGGGTGAGCAGTTCTTC. Its translation is CASSPHSLEGEQFF.

The chain links TRBV5-4 to TRBJ1-3; D is uncertain. V was pared by 0 bases and J by 4 bases, with 5 bases between. Germline CDR1 is SGHNT and CDR2 is YYREEE (reference sequence). The CDR3 runs 13 residues. CDR3 region: CASSLDWGNTIYF. The CDR3 region has the DNA TGTGCCAGCAGCTTGGATTGGGGAAACACCATATATTTT.

The rearrangement links TRBV29-1 to TRBJ1-1, with D unclear. In germline, CDR1 is SQVTM, CDR2 ANQGSEA. The CDR3 is made up of 13 amino acids. Trimming took off 3 bases at V and 5 bases at J, with 13 bases between the two ends. This CDR3 is CSVEGGSLTEAFF. The CDR3 region has the DNA TGCAGCGTTGAGGGCGGCAGCTTGACTGAAGCTTTCTTT.

The CDR3 sequence is CASSVGITNSPLHF. The CDR3 DNA reads TGTGCCAGCAGCGTTGGGATTACGAATTCACCCCTCCACTTT. V and J are TRBV9 and TRBJ1-6; D is unclear. The germline V and J ends were trimmed by 2 bases and 7 bases, with 10 bases remaining between them. Germline V lookup: CDR1 SGDLS, CDR2 YYNGEE. This CDR3 contains 14 residues.

V gene TRBV2 combines with J gene TRBJ2-1; 12 bases align to TRBD2. V lost 6 bases, J lost 4 bases, and 4 bases stayed unmatched. This CDR3 contains 15 residues. The germline CDR1 and CDR2 sequences are SNHLY and FYNNEI. The CDR3 sequence: CASRKTSGGYNEQFF. The CDR3 coding sequence is TGTGCCAGCAGAAAGACTAGCGGGGGTTACAATGAGCAGTTCTTC.

The gene calls are TRBV4-2 and TRBJ1-3, with a tentative D call TRBD1 (6 bases). The germline gives CDR1 LGHNA, CDR2 YNFKEQ. The CDR3 runs 14 residues. V lost 9 bases to trimming and J lost 0 bases, with 12 bases between them. The CDR3 nucleotides read TGTGCCAGTAACAGGGATGACTCTGGAAACACCATATATTTT. Translating gives CASNRDDSGNTIYF.

Comment on this clone: Distinct nucleotide sequences in the sample also encode this CDR3. The genes are TRBV9 and TRBJ1-2; D might be TRBD1 (5 bases). The V end lost 2 bases, the J end lost 4 bases, and 9 bases lay between the germline ends. The CDR3 runs to 13 residues. Germline CDR1 SGDLS, CDR2 YYNGEE. The CDR3 is CASSVGTAYGYTF. The CDR3 DNA reads TGTGCCAGCAGCGTGGGGACCGCCTATGGCTACACCTTC.

The chain combines TRBV4-3 with TRBJ2-2; D is possibly TRBD2 (6 bases). The CDR3 totals 15 residues. The germline V gene encodes CDR1 LGHNA and CDR2 YSLEER. The V end lost 3 bases, the J end lost 8 bases, and 16 bases lay between the germline ends. The CDR3 coding sequence is TGCGCCAGCAGCCAGGGAGGAAAACTACCGGGGGAGCTGTTTTTT. It translates to CASSQGGKLPGELFF.

The rearrangement joins TRBV9 to TRBJ1-6; no clear D. Germline-derived CDR1 and CDR2 are SGDLS and YYNGEE. CDR3 length: 14 amino acids. Trimming stripped 0 bases from V and 10 bases from J, with 11 bases between. The CDR3 DNA reads TGTGCCAGCAGCGTAGGGAACAGCAAATCACCCCTCCACTTT. Translating it yields CASSVGNSKSPLHF. Filled out from reference TRBV9 and TRBJ1-6, the complete variable domain reads DSGVTQTPKHLITATGQRVTLRCSPRSGDLSVYWYQQSLDQGLQFLIQYYNGEERAKGNILERFSAQQFPDLHSELNLSSLELGDSALYFCASSVGNSKSPLHFGNGTRLTVT.

The chain couples TRBV5-1 to TRBJ2-2; D is undetermined. V lost 4 bases and J lost 8, with 12 bases in between. Looked up from germline, CDR1 is SGHRS and CDR2 is YFSETQ. This CDR3 has 13 residues. CDR3 region: CASSTVLSGELFF. For the CDR3, the DNA is TGCGCCAGCAGCACCGTGCTATCGGGGGAGCTGTTTTTT.

The chain joins TRBV28 to TRBJ1-2, with D possibly matching TRBD1 (5 bases). Trimming took 5 bases from V and 4 from J, leaving 14 bases between them. The CDR3 is made up of 14 amino acids. Germline V CDR1 and CDR2: MDHEN, SYDVKM. This CDR3 reads CASSPTQTVYGYTF. In nucleotides, the CDR3 is TGTGCCAGCAGTCCGACTCAGACAGTCTATGGCTACACCTTC.

This sequence joins TRBV4-3 and TRBJ2-5; D unresolved. Germline-derived CDR1 and CDR2 are LGHNA and YSLEER. The CDR3 is 16 amino acids. V dropped 0 bases and J dropped 1 base, with 12 bases sitting between them. The CDR3 sequence is CASSQEYRQVQETQYF. CDR3 nucleotides: TGCGCCAGCAGCCAAGAATATAGGCAGGTCCAAGAGACCCAGTACTTC.

The chain uses TRBV2 and TRBJ1-2, with 7 positions matching TRBD1. Per germline, CDR1 SNHLY and CDR2 FYNNEI. The CDR3 extends over 14 amino acids. The trim removed 5 bases at V and 5 bases at J, leaving 8 bases unmatched. The CDR3 DNA reads TGTGCCAGCAGTTTTTCGACAGGGCAATATGGCTACACCTTC. This encodes CASSFSTGQYGYTF.

This sequence joins TRBV7-6 and TRBJ2-6, with D unresolved. V lost 1 base and J lost 0, with 7 bases in between. The germline gives CDR1 SGHVS, CDR2 FNYEAQ. The CDR3 has 16 amino acids. CDR3 sequence: CASSLGPASGANVLTF. In DNA form, the CDR3 reads TGTGCCAGCAGCTTAGGTCCAGCCTCTGGGGCCAACGTCCTGACTTTC.

The sample holds one count of this clone. The chain uses TRBV2 and TRBJ2-5; D unclear. The V gene lost 3 bases and the J gene lost 5 bases, with 19 bases spanning the gap. Per germline, CDR1 SNHLY and CDR2 FYNNEI. The CDR3 contains 16 residues. This chain's CDR3 is CASSDFWRRDSETQYF. In DNA, the CDR3 is TGTGCCAGCAGTGATTTCTGGCGGCGAGACTCGGAGACCCAGTACTTC.

This sequence joins TRBV15 and TRBJ2-5; the match to TRBD1 covers 9 bases. Germline V gene data show CDR1 as LNHNV and CDR2 as YYDKDF (reference sequence). V was pared by 5 bases and J by 5 bases, with 9 bases of the junction left unmatched. The CDR3 has 15 amino acids. In nucleotides, the CDR3 is TGTGCCACCAGCTCGCCGGGACAGGGACCGGAGACCCAGTACTTC. It encodes CATSSPGQGPETQYF. Together with reference TRBV15 and TRBJ2-5, the CDR3 gives the full variable domain: DAMVIQNPRYQVTQFGKPVTLSCSQTLNHNVMYWYQQKSSQAPKLLFHYYDKDFNNEADTPDNFQSRRPNTSFCFLDIRSPGLGDTAMYLCATSSPGQGPETQYFGPGTRLLVL.

The chain uses TRBV11-3 and TRBJ2-1; a weak D match, TRBD2 (6 bases). With 5 bases removed from V and 3 bases from J, the gap between germline ends came to 14 bases. Germline CDR1 is SGHNT and CDR2 is YENEEA. The CDR3 has 15 residues. The CDR3 DNA sequence: TGTGCCAGCAGCCCTCCCGGGACTCACTACAATGAGCAGTTCTTC. As protein: CASSPPGTHYNEQFF.

As for this clone: This CDR3 is also generated by other DNA sequences in the sample. The genes are TRBV5-1 and TRBJ2-5; D is undetermined. This CDR3 is built from 14 residues. Germline loops: CDR1 SGHRS, CDR2 YFSETQ. V was pared by 0 bases and J by 2 bases, with 8 bases between. The CDR3 DNA sequence: TGCGCCAGCAGCTTGGACAGCTTACAAGAGACCCAGTACTTC. Its protein is CASSLDSLQETQYF.

Only a few counts were recorded for this clone. V is TRBV28 and J is TRBJ2-7; TRBD2 matches 9 bases. The trim removed 2 bases at V and 3 bases at J, leaving 5 bases unmatched. Germline assignment: CDR1 MDHEN and CDR2 SYDVKM. The CDR3 covers 15 residues. In DNA, the CDR3 is TGTGCCAGCAGTTTAGCGGTAGCGGGGGTCTACGAGCAGTACTTC. Translating it yields CASSLAVAGVYEQYF.

Remarks on this clone: The same CDR3 also results from other DNA sequences found in this sample. This sequence joins TRBV9 and TRBJ2-5; D is undetermined. Between the trimmed V and J ends, which lost 0 bases and 1 base, there was a span of 7 bases. CDR1 is SGDLS and CDR2 is YYNGEE in the germline V gene. The CDR3 runs 14 residues. The CDR3 DNA is TGTGCCAGCAGCGTAGGTGCTGTCCAAGAGACCCAGTACTTC. As protein: CASSVGAVQETQYF.

On this clone itself: Within the sample, other DNA sequences also encode this same CDR3. The gene calls are TRBV5-1 and TRBJ2-1; D ambiguous. There are 12 residues in the CDR3. Trimming removed 4 bases from V and 7 bases from J, with 9 bases in between. The germline V gene has CDR1 SGHRS and CDR2 YFSETQ. The CDR3 loop reads CASSLPSNEQFF. The CDR3 coding sequence is TGCGCCAGCAGCCTTCCTTCGAATGAGCAGTTCTTC.

CDR3: CATSRGRLNYGYTF. The CDR3 DNA reads TGTGCCACCAGCAGAGGTCGGCTAAACTATGGCTACACCTTC. The chain is built from TRBV15 and TRBJ1-2; the D is unclear. Germline loops: CDR1 LNHNV, CDR2 YYDKDF (reference sequence). The CDR3 totals 14 residues. The V end lost 1 base, the J end lost 2 bases, and 8 bases lay between the germline ends.

On this clone: Other DNA variants within this sample encode the same CDR3. V usage is TRBV5-1 and J usage is TRBJ2-5; 13 nucleotides line up with TRBD2. Unmatched junction bases numbered 3, after V lost 3 bases and J lost 4 bases. Germline values: CDR1 SGHRS, CDR2 YFSETQ. The CDR3 length is 15 residues. CDR3 nucleotide sequence: TGCGCCAGCAGCTCACTAGCGGGAGGGGGAGAGACCCAGTACTTC. Translating gives CASSSLAGGGETQYF.

V gene TRBV6-1 combines with J gene TRBJ2-1, with D perhaps TRBD2 (6 bases). Germline V gives CDR1 MNHNS, CDR2 SASEGT. This CDR3 has 15 residues. V lost 2 bases and J lost 6, with 14 bases in between. CDR3 sequence (DNA): TGTGCCAGCAGTGAACCTGTTCTCGGGGGCAATGAGCAGTTCTTC. Amino acid sequence: CASSEPVLGGNEQFF.

The chain combines TRBV6-1 with TRBJ1-6; TRBD1 matches at 9 bases. J was trimmed by 5 bases and V by 6 bases; bases with no gene match: 5. Germline V gene data show CDR1 as MNHNS and CDR2 as SASEGT. The CDR3 consists of 15 residues. The CDR3 bases are TGTGCCAGCAGATACCGGGACAGGGATAATTCACCCCTCCACTTT. This translates into CASRYRDRDNSPLHF.